The following is a TCR beta chain sequence with its context. Its matching antigen is unknown. This clone may be a read error of a much larger clone one base away. This sample is part of a study of CD8+CD57+ T cells in acquired aplastic anemia. Study-level information: DNA recovered from sorted CD4+ and CD8+ cells had a mean of approximately 3 ug. Overall study findings and caveats: Patients had twenty-nine CD8+ CDR3 sequences in common with controls (the shared set). The CD8+ Simpson's diversity of patients and controls was not significantly different.

Flow cytometry had shown expanded CD8+CD57+ cells in the patients chosen for sequencing. Blood sampling was performed on the patients, and none of them had received therapy by then. For CDR3 and TCR beta VDJ profiling, genomic DNA was the template used. From the reads, TCRdb called clonotypes with MiXCR, one entry per CDR3 protein. The data show hundreds of thousands of distinct CDR3 sequences, with 25% to 40% seen just once and around 0.82% held by the top ten. CDR3 length: 17 amino acids. Germline CDR1 and CDR2: DFQATT and SNEGSKA (reference sequence). The V call is TRBV20-1, the J call TRBJ1-6; D call uncertain. This receptor was obtained from a human donor with aplastic anemia. Sequences were obtained from sorted CD4+, CD8+, or CD8+CD57+ T cells (not recorded which) from PBMCs. CDR3 in amino acids: CSARGPAASSHNSPLHF. CDR3 coding DNA: TGCAGTGCTAGAGGTCCGGCAGCAAGCTCCCATAATTCACCCCTCCACTTT.